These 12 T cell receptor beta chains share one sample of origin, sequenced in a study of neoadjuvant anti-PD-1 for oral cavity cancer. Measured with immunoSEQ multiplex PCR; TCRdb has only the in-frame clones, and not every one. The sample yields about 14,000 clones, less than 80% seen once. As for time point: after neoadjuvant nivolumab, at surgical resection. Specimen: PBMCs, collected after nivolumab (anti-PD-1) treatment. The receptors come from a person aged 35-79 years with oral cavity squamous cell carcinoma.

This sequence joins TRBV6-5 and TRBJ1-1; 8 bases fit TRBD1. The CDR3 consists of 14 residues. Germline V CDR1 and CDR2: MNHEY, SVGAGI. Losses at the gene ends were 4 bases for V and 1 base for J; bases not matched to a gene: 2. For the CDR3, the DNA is TGTGCCAGCAGTTCCGGGACAGGGAACACTGAAGCTTTCTTT. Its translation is CASSSGTGNTEAFF.

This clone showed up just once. The CDR3 spells CASSQEVGGAHYEQYF. In DNA form, the CDR3 reads TGCGCCAGCAGCCAAGAAGTCGGGGGGGCCCACTACGAGCAGTACTTC. The V gene is TRBV4-1, the J gene TRBJ2-7; 8 bases line up with TRBD2. The CDR3 extends over 16 amino acids. Germline V gene data show CDR1 as MGHRA and CDR2 as YSYEKL. V lost 0 bases, J lost 3 bases, and 7 bases stayed unmatched.

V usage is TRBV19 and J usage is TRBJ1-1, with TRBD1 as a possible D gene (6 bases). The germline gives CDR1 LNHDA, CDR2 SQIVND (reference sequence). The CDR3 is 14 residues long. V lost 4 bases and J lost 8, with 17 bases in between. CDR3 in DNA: TGTGCCAGTAGTAGAGCCGGACAGCAACAAGAAGCTTTCTTT. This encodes CASSRAGQQQEAFF.

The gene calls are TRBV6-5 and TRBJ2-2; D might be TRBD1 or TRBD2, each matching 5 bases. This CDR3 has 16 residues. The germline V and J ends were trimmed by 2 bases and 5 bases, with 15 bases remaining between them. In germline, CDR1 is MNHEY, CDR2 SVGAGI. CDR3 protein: CASSYPRGAGTGELFF. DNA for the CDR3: TGTGCCAGCAGTTACCCCCGAGGGGCTGGGACCGGGGAGCTGTTTTTT.

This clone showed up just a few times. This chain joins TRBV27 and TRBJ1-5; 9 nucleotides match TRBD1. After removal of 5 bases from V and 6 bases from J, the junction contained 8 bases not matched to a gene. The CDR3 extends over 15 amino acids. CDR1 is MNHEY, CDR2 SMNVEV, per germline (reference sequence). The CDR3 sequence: CASSGTGGIGQPQHF. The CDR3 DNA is TGTGCCAGCAGTGGCACAGGGGGCATCGGTCAGCCCCAGCATTTT.

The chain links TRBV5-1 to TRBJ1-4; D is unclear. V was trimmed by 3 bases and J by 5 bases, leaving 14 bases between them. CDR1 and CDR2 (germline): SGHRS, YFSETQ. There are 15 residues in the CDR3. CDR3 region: CASSSGGQPNEKLFF. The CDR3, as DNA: TGCGCCAGCAGCTCTGGAGGGCAGCCAAATGAAAAACTGTTTTTT. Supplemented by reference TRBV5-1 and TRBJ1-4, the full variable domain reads KAGVTQTPRYLIKTRGQQVTLSCSPISGHRSVSWYQQTPGQGLQFLFEYFSETQRNKGNFPGRFSGRQFSNSRSEMNVSTLELGDSALYLCASSSGGQPNEKLFFGSGTQLSVL.

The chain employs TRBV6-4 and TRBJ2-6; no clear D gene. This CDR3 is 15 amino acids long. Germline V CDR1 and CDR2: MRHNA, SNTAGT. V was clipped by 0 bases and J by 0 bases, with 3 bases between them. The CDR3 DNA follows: TGTGCCAGCAGTGACTCCAGCTCTGGGGCCAACGTCCTGACTTTC. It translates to CASSDSSSGANVLTF.

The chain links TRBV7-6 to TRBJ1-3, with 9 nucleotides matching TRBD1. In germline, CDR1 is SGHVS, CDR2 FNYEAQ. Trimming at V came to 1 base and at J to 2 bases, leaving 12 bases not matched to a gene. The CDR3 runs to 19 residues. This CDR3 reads CASSLVIPGQGSAGNTIYF. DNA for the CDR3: TGTGCCAGCAGCTTAGTTATACCGGGACAGGGTTCTGCTGGAAACACCATATATTTT.

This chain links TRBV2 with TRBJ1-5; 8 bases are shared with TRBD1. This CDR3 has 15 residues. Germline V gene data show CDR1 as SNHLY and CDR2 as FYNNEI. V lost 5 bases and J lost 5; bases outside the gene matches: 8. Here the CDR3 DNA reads TGTGCCAGCAGTCCCCGGGACAGGACCGATCAGCCCCAGCATTTT. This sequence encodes CASSPRDRTDQPQHF.

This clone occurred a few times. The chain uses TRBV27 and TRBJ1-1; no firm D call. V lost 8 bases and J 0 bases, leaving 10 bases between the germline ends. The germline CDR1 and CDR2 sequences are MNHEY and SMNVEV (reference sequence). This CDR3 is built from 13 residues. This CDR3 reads CASALTLNTEAFF. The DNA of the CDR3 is TGTGCCAGCGCCCTCACCCTGAACACTGAAGCTTTCTTT.

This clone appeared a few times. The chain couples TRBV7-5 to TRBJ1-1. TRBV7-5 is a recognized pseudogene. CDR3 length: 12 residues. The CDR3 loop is CARSYCGTEAFF. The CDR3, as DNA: TGTGCCAGAAGCTACTGTGGGACTGAAGCTTTCTTT.

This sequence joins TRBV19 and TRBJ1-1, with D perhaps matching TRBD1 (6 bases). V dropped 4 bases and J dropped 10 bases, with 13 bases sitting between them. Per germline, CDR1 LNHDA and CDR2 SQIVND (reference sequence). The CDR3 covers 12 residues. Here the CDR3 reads CASSTSKGVAFF. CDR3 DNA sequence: TGTGCCAGTAGTACCAGCAAGGGGGTAGCTTTCTTT.